The table lists the clone carrying this T cell receptor (beta chain) with a few counts. The antigen remains undetermined. Expressed TCRB transcripts were sequenced because the entire RNA isolate underwent reverse transcription. Sequenced naive, central memory and regulatory T cell samples produced an average of roughly 3.9 million reads. The repertoire was sequenced with immunoSEQ multiplex PCR; TCRdb's copy has only in-frame clones and lacks some. Here the sample spans more than 550,000 clones, more than 13% being singletons. These data are taken from a study of beta chain features in type 1 diabetes. General observations from the study: TCRB CDR3s were moderately but significantly shorter in Type 1 diabetes patients in all four CD4+ subsets.

V lost 2 bases to trimming and J lost 3 bases, with 9 bases between them. The CDR3 runs 13 residues. Looked up from germline, CDR1 is SQVTM and CDR2 is ANQGSEA. Using CD45RO/CCR7/CD25/CD127/CD95/CD27, CD4+ naive, central memory, regulatory and stem cell-like memory cells were sorted. The V call is TRBV29-1, the J call TRBJ2-3, with a tentative D call TRBD1 (6 bases). The source of this sequence is a man aged 18-30 years with type 1 diabetes. Sequenced material: naive CD4+ T cells from blood. The CDR3 coding sequence is TGCAGCGTTGAAACAGGGATGACAGATACGCAGTATTTT. Translating it yields CSVETGMTDTQYF.